One and the same sample provided the 32 T cell receptor beta chains below, sequenced in a study of T cells in Graves' hyperthyroidism and ophthalmopathy. TCR beta CDR3 sequences were amplified from RNA transcripts. Primed by the HTBI set, a first-round RT-PCR was run on the TCR CDR3. Each CDR3 protein is one row after TCRdb ran MiXCR on the multiplex PCR reads. The profile covers about 400,000 distinct CDR3 sequences, with 15% appearing a single time and approximately 32% taken by the ten largest. Sequences were obtained from blood. The source is a woman in her thirties with Graves' hyperthyroidism.

This clonotype was detected ten times or more. The chain is built from TRBV3-1 and TRBJ2-1, with 11 bases lining up with TRBD2. Germline lookup yields CDR1 LGHDT and CDR2 YNNKEL (reference sequence). With 8 bases clipped from V and 8 bases from J, the junction kept 8 bases outside the gene matches. The CDR3 runs to 14 residues. The CDR3 nucleotides read TGTGCCAGCGGCTGGGGTAGCGGGAGGGATGAGCAGTTCTTC. It is translated as CASGWGSGRDEQFF.

The CDR3 DNA reads as TGTGCCATCAGTGACAGTTACTCTGGAAACACCATATATTTT. Translation gives CAISDSYSGNTIYF. The J gene is TRBJ1-3, the V gene TRBV10-3; D uncertain. Trimming pared 3 bases from V and 0 bases from J, leaving 6 bases between. The CDR3 runs to 14 residues. Germline V CDR1 and CDR2: ENHRY, SYGVKD.

The chain joins TRBV2 to TRBJ2-1; the match to TRBD1 covers 8 bases. This CDR3 has 14 residues. The V gene end was trimmed by 3 bases and the J gene end by 10 bases; junction bases not matched to a gene: 8. CDR1 is SNHLY, CDR2 FYNNEI, per germline. CDR3 amino acids: CASSDFGQGGEQFF. CDR3 bases: TGTGCCAGCAGTGATTTTGGACAGGGCGGCGAGCAGTTCTTC.

The chain recombines TRBV20-1 with TRBJ2-2; the D is unclear. Germline assignment: CDR1 DFQATT and CDR2 SNEGSKA (reference sequence). V was pared by 3 bases and J by 5 bases, with 13 bases between. This CDR3 spans 14 amino acids. This CDR3 is CSAREPLRTGELFF. The CDR3 DNA reads TGCAGTGCTAGGGAACCCCTTCGGACCGGGGAGCTGTTTTTT.

Worth noting for this clonotype: This may be a read error, as it is one base from a much larger clone. The chain is built from TRBV28 and TRBJ2-1; TRBD1 agrees at 7 bases. Germline CDR1 is MDHEN and CDR2 is SYDVKM. J gave up 6 bases and V 3 bases, and 2 bases lay outside the gene matches. CDR3 length: 13 residues. The CDR3 sequence is CASSFYRGNEQFF. CDR3 coding DNA: TGTGCCAGCAGTTTTTACAGGGGCAATGAGCAGTTCTTC.

This clonotype was found many times. The CDR3 here is CASSLQDSYEQYF. The CDR3 DNA reads as TGTGCCAGCAGCTTACAAGACTCCTACGAGCAGTACTTC. The chain carries TRBV11-3 and TRBJ2-7; D is undetermined. CDR1 is SGHNT, CDR2 YENEEA, per germline. Trimming cost V 2 bases and J 0 bases, with 5 bases left between them. The CDR3 consists of 13 residues.

This clonotype was seen only a few times. The CDR3 spells CASSFRGLNTEAFF. The CDR3, as DNA: TGTGCCAGCAGTTTCAGGGGGCTGAACACTGAAGCTTTCTTT. The chain links TRBV27 to TRBJ1-1, with TRBD1 matching 8 bases. CDR1 MNHEY and CDR2 SMNVEV come from the germline V gene (reference sequence). Unmatched junction bases numbered 0, after V lost 3 bases and J lost 0 bases. The CDR3 is 14 residues long.

This clonotype has more than one count but fewer than ten. The chain is built from TRBV24-1 and TRBJ1-2; tentative D call: TRBD1 (6 bases). The V gene lost 2 bases and the J gene lost 2 bases, with 14 bases spanning the gap. Germline lookup yields CDR1 KGHDR and CDR2 SFDVKD. The CDR3 length is 16 residues. The CDR3 nucleotides are TGTGCCACCAGTGATTCCGGACAGAGACAGAACTATGGCTACACCTTC. It specifies CATSDSGQRQNYGYTF.

The chain links TRBV5-1 to TRBJ2-1, with 7 nucleotides matching TRBD2. Germline-derived CDR1 and CDR2 are SGHRS and YFSETQ. V lost 3 bases to trimming and J lost 2 bases; unmatched junction nucleotides: 5. The CDR3 totals 15 residues. CDR3 amino acids: CASSSLAETYNEQFF. The CDR3 nucleotides read TGCGCCAGCAGCTCGCTAGCGGAGACCTACAATGAGCAGTTCTTC.

The chain carries TRBV28 and TRBJ2-2; maybe TRBD1 (5 bases). The CDR3 sequence is 14 residues long. The germline V gene encodes CDR1 MDHEN and CDR2 SYDVKM. Trimming pared 9 bases from V and 6 bases from J, leaving 17 bases between. The CDR3 is CASRRPTVAGELFF. The CDR3 nucleotides read TGTGCCAGTAGACGACCGACAGTTGCCGGGGAGCTGTTTTTT.

This clonotype was observed a few times. This rearrangement joins TRBV7-9 to TRBJ1-5, with D unclear. Germline CDR1 SEHNR, CDR2 FQNEAQ (reference sequence). The CDR3 totals 12 residues. V was pared by 4 bases and J by 5 bases, with 6 bases between. CDR3 region: CASSSEYQPQHF. In DNA, the CDR3 is TGTGCCAGCAGCTCGGAGTATCAGCCCCAGCATTTT.

The chain links TRBV6-4 to TRBJ2-1, with 7 bases that match TRBD2. V lost 11 bases to trimming and J lost 6 bases; unmatched junction nucleotides: 28. Germline V gives CDR1 MRHNA, CDR2 SNTAGT. The CDR3 is 19 amino acids. The CDR3 sequence is CAPQRRRLAAMPTCNEQFF. CDR3 nucleotide sequence: TGTGCCCCCCAGAGGCGAAGACTAGCTGCCATGCCCACGTGCAATGAGCAGTTCTTC.

This clonotype was counted at least ten times. The rearrangement links TRBV7-3 to TRBJ2-7; perhaps TRBD1 as D (6 bases). Germline V gene lookup returns CDR1 SGHTA and CDR2 FQGTGA. The CDR3 sequence is 14 residues long. Between the trimmed V and J ends, which lost 4 bases and 4 bases, there was a span of 14 bases. The CDR3 bases are TGTGCCAGCAGCTCATCGGGACATCAATACGAGCAGTACTTC. This codes for CASSSSGHQYEQYF.

The V and J genes are TRBV2 and TRBJ2-7; D tentatively fits TRBD1 or TRBD2 (6 bases each). Trimming shortened V by 7 bases and J by 2 bases, and 9 bases separated the two germline ends. This CDR3 is 12 amino acids long. Germline V gene sequence: CDR1 SNHLY, CDR2 FYNNEI. CDR3 nucleotide sequence: TGTGCCAGCAAGGGGGAGGCCTACGAGCAGTACTTC. The encoded protein is CASKGEAYEQYF.

The chain is built from TRBV24-1 and TRBJ1-1; TRBD1 is a possible D gene (5 bases). The V and J ends lost 5 bases and 3 bases respectively, with 9 bases between them. The CDR3 totals 13 residues. The V gene's germline CDR1 is KGHDR and CDR2 SFDVKD. CDR3 region: CATSGGGYTEAFF. The CDR3 nucleotides read TGTGCCACCAGTGGGGGGGGGTACACTGAAGCTTTCTTT.

This clonotype was detected many times. This chain links TRBV30 with TRBJ2-5, with 14 bases lining up with TRBD2. This CDR3 contains 18 residues. From germline, CDR1 is GTSNPN and CDR2 SVGIG (reference sequence). The J segment lost 3 bases and the V segment lost 4 bases, leaving 13 bases of the junction unmatched. The CDR3 DNA follows: TGTGCCTGGAACCTATTAACGGGACTAGCGGGAGTGGAAGAGACCCAGTACTTC. Encoded protein: CAWNLLTGLAGVEETQYF.

Many counts were recorded for this clonotype. V usage is TRBV27 and J usage is TRBJ2-7, with D possibly TRBD2 on 6 matching bases. Germline lookup yields CDR1 MNHEY and CDR2 SMNVEV (reference sequence). Trimming took off 3 bases at V and 2 bases at J, with 8 bases between the two ends. The CDR3 runs 13 residues. The CDR3 loop reads CASSFGEAYEQYF. CDR3 DNA: TGTGCCAGCAGTTTCGGGGAGGCCTACGAGCAGTACTTC.

This clonotype was seen many times. V gene TRBV24-1 combines with J gene TRBJ1-1, with TRBD1 as a possible D gene (5 bases). Trimming shortened V by 3 bases and J by 7 bases, and 11 bases separated the two germline ends. The CDR3 runs to 13 residues. Per germline, CDR1 KGHDR and CDR2 SFDVKD. CDR3 in DNA: TGTGCCACCAGTGATCGAGGGACCGGTGAAGCTTTCTTT. Its translation is CATSDRGTGEAFF.

This clonotype was counted many times. V usage is TRBV13 and J usage is TRBJ2-7, with TRBD2 as a possible D gene (5 bases). The CDR3 runs 14 residues. The V end was cut by 5 bases, the J end by 3 bases, with 14 bases between. In germline, CDR1 is PRHDT, CDR2 FYEKMQ (reference sequence). DNA for the CDR3: TGTGCCAGCAGCAAAGGACTGAATTACTACGAGCAGTACTTC. It translates to CASSKGLNYYEQYF.

This clonotype was recorded many times. The gene calls are TRBV5-1 and TRBJ1-5; tentatively, D is TRBD1 (6 bases). Germline V lookup: CDR1 SGHRS, CDR2 YFSETQ. The ends were cut back, 4 bases at V and 6 bases at J, with 14 bases in the middle. The CDR3 extends over 14 amino acids. CDR3 residues: CASSLSGVGQPQHF. Here the CDR3 DNA reads TGCGCCAGCAGCCTATCAGGGGTCGGTCAGCCCCAGCATTTT.

The chain links TRBV4-2 to TRBJ1-2; D is unclear. V was shortened by 0 bases and J by 7 bases, with 12 bases between the two germline ends. The CDR3 length is 14 residues. The V gene's germline CDR1 is LGHNA and CDR2 YNFKEQ. The CDR3 DNA is TGTGCCAGCAGCCAAGACGAGGGCCGGGGTGGCTACACCTTC. This codes for CASSQDEGRGGYTF.

This clonotype was detected many times. This chain joins TRBV12-3 or TRBV12-4 and TRBJ2-7, with D perhaps matching TRBD2 (5 bases). The length of the CDR3 is 12 residues. The germline V and J ends were trimmed by 7 bases and 5 bases, with 12 bases remaining between them. The CDR3 nucleotides read TGTGCCAGCACCCTGACGAGGGACGAGCAGTACTTC. This encodes CASTLTRDEQYF.

This clonotype was counted only a few times. The chain is built from TRBV5-1 and TRBJ2-1, with 7 nucleotides matching TRBD1. After removal of 9 bases from V and 3 bases from J, the junction contained 6 bases not matched to a gene. CDR1 SGHRS and CDR2 YFSETQ come from the germline V gene. The CDR3 runs 13 residues. CDR3 residues: CATSRDSYNEQFF. CDR3 sequence (DNA): TGCGCCACCTCAAGGGACAGCTACAATGAGCAGTTCTTC. The variable domain in full, with the rest retrieved from reference TRBV5-1 and TRBJ2-1, is KAGVTQTPRYLIKTRGQQVTLSCSPISGHRSVSWYQQTPGQGLQFLFEYFSETQRNKGNFPGRFSGRQFSNSRSEMNVSTLELGDSALYLCATSRDSYNEQFFGPGTRLTVL.

This clonotype was detected only a few times. The chain is built from TRBV11-1 and TRBJ2-1; D is unresolved. V was pared by 3 bases and J by 6 bases, with 6 bases between. The germline CDR1 and CDR2 sequences are SGHAT and FQDESV (reference sequence). The CDR3 contains 12 residues. This chain's CDR3 is CASSFDTNEQFF. CDR3 DNA sequence: TGTGCCAGCAGCTTCGACACCAATGAGCAGTTCTTC.

This clonotype was recorded at least ten times. This chain joins TRBV29-1 and TRBJ1-1; TRBD1 agrees at 7 bases. V was clipped by 7 bases and J by 6 bases; unmatched bases: 5. The CDR3 covers 11 residues. Germline V gene sequence: CDR1 SQVTM, CDR2 ANQGSEA. CDR3 nucleotide sequence: TGCAGCGCGACAGGGTCGTCTGAAGCTTTCTTT. It yields the protein CSATGSSEAFF.

V usage is TRBV5-6 and J usage is TRBJ2-1; D gene unclear. The V gene's germline CDR1 is SGHDT and CDR2 YYEEEE. V was trimmed by 1 base and J by 8 bases, leaving 19 bases between them. The CDR3 is made up of 16 amino acids. CDR3 DNA: TGTGCCAGCAGCTTGAACCTCCCCCGGACGGTCTATGAGCAGTTCTTC. Protein product: CASSLNLPRTVYEQFF.

The rearrangement links TRBV10-1 to TRBJ2-5; the D gene could be TRBD1 or TRBD2 (5 bases each). CDR1 WNHNN and CDR2 SYGVQD come from the germline V gene (reference sequence). Trimming cost V 6 bases and J 5 bases, with 10 bases left between them. The CDR3 has 12 residues. This chain's CDR3 is CASSAGTETQYF. CDR3 bases: TGCGCCAGCAGCGCAGGGACGGAGACCCAGTACTTC.

This clonotype was picked up a small number of times. The rearrangement uses TRBV29-1 and TRBJ2-7; the match to TRBD1 covers 9 bases. Germline assignment: CDR1 SQVTM and CDR2 ANQGSEA. J was trimmed by 2 bases and V by 6 bases; bases with no gene match: 2. This CDR3 comprises 12 residues. The CDR3 region has the DNA TGCAGCGTGGGACAGGGAGCCTACGAGCAGTACTTC. The encoded protein is CSVGQGAYEQYF.

This clonotype was recorded many times. The chain carries TRBV7-9 and TRBJ1-2; tentative D call: TRBD1 (5 bases). Germline-derived CDR1 and CDR2 are SEHNR and FQNEAQ (reference sequence). The ends were cut back, 4 bases at V and 3 bases at J, with 15 bases in the middle. CDR3 length: 15 residues. CDR3 bases: TGTGCCAGCAGCTACTCGGCCTCGGGGCACTATGGCTACACCTTC. Translated: CASSYSASGHYGYTF.

This clonotype was found many times. Possible read error: a much larger clone is one base away. The rearrangement uses TRBV2 and TRBJ2-7; 12 nucleotides match TRBD2. CDR1 SNHLY and CDR2 FYNNEI come from the germline V gene. Losses at the gene ends were 6 bases for V and 7 bases for J; bases not matched to a gene: 10. The CDR3 runs to 15 residues. The CDR3 here is CASRLGTSGRREQYF. As DNA, the CDR3 is TGTGCCAGCAGGCTAGGGACTAGCGGGCGGCGGGAGCAGTACTTC.

This clonotype has more than one count but fewer than ten. The CDR3 sequence: CASSRLAAYQETQYF. CDR3 DNA: TGTGCCAGCAGTCGACTAGCGGCGTACCAAGAGACCCAGTACTTC. The chain couples TRBV7-9 to TRBJ2-5, with 9 bases fitting TRBD2. Germline CDR1 and CDR2: SEHNR and FQNEAQ (reference sequence). The V segment lost 6 bases and the J segment 0 bases; nucleotides outside the gene matches: 5. The CDR3 totals 15 residues.

This clonotype was seen at least ten times. The chain carries TRBV7-9 and TRBJ2-1; D remains unclear. This CDR3 region has 13 residues. Trimming removed 1 base from V and 6 bases from J, with 7 bases in between. CDR1 is SEHNR, CDR2 FQNEAQ, per germline (reference sequence). The CDR3 DNA reads TGTGCCAGCAGCTTAGGGCTGTTCAATGAGCAGTTCTTC. Translation: CASSLGLFNEQFF.